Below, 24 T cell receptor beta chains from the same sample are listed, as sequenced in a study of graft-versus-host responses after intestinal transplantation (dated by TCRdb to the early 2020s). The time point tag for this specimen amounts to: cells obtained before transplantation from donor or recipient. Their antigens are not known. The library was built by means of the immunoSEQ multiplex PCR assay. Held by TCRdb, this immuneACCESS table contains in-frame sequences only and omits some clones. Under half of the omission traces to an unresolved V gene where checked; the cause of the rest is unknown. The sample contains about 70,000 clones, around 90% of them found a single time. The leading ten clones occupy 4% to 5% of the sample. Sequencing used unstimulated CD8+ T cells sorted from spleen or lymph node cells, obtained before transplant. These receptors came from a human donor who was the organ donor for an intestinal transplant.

The CDR3 bases are TGTGCCAGCAGCTCTTCCGAGACAGGGGGCGCTTATGGCTACACCTTC. The encoded protein is CASSSSETGGAYGYTF. The chain is built from TRBV7-9 and TRBJ1-2, with TRBD1 matching 10 bases. The V gene end was trimmed by 4 bases and the J gene end by 5 bases; junction bases not matched to a gene: 10. CDR1 SEHNR and CDR2 FQNEAQ come from the germline V gene (reference sequence). CDR3 length equals 16 residues.

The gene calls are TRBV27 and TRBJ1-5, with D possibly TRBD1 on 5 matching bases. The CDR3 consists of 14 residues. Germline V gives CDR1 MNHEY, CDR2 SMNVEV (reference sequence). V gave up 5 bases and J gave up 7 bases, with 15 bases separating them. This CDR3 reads CASSIAGSGQPQHF. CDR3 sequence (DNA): TGTGCCAGCAGTATCGCAGGGTCCGGGCAGCCCCAGCATTTT.

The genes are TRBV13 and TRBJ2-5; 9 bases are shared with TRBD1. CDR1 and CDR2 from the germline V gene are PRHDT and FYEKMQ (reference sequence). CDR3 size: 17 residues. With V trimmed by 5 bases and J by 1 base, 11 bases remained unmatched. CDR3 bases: TGTGCCAGCAGCCCTCCGGGAGACAGGGGGGGCCAAGAGACCCAGTACTTC. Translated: CASSPPGDRGGQETQYF.

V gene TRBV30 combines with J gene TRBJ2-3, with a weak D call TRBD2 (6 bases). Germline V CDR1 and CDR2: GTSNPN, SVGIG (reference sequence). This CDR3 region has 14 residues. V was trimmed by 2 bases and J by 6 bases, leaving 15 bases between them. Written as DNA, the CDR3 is TGTGCCTGGAGTAAGGCAGGGAGGTGGGATACGCAGTATTTT. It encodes CAWSKAGRWDTQYF.

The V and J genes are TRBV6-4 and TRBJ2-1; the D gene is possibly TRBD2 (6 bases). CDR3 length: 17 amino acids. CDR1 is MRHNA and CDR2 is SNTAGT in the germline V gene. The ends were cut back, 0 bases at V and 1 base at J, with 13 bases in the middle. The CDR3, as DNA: TGTGCCAGCAGTGACTCCGGAGCAGGGACTTCCTACAATGAGCAGTTCTTC. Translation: CASSDSGAGTSYNEQFF.

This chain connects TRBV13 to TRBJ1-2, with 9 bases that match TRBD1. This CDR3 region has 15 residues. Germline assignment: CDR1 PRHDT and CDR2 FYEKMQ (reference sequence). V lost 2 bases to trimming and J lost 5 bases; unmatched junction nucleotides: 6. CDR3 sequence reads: CASSLITGGKYGYTF. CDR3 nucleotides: TGTGCCAGCAGCTTAATCACAGGGGGCAAATATGGCTACACCTTC. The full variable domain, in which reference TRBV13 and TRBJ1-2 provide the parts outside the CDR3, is AAGVIQSPRHLIKEKRETATLKCYPIPRHDTVYWYQQGPGQDPQFLISFYEKMQSDKGSIPDRFSAQQFSDYHSELNMSSLELGDSALYFCASSLITGGKYGYTFGSGTRLTVV.

This CDR3 reads CASSLAGGAYEQYV. The CDR3 nucleotides read TGTGCCAGCAGCTTAGCAGGGGGCGCCTACGAGCAGTACGTC. V is TRBV11-2 and J is TRBJ2-7; TRBD1 agrees at 8 bases. CDR1 SGHAT and CDR2 FQNNGV come from the germline V gene. There are 14 residues in the CDR3. The V gene end was trimmed by 1 base and the J gene end by 2 bases; junction bases not matched to a gene: 1.

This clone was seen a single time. The CDR3 region has the DNA TGTGCCAGCACAAGACAGCTTTCACCCCTCCACTTT. Translated: CASTRQLSPLHF. V and J are TRBV6-1 and TRBJ1-6, with a tentative D call TRBD1 (5 bases). The CDR3 is 12 residues long. Germline V gene sequence: CDR1 MNHNS, CDR2 SASEGT. Deletions cut 7 bases from V and 9 bases from J, with 10 bases between.

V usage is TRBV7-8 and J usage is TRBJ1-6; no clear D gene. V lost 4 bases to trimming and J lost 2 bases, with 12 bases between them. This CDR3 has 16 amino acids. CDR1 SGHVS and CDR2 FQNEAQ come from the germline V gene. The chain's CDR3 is CASSSLDWAYNSPLHF. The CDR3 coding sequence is TGTGCCAGCAGCTCCCTCGACTGGGCCTATAATTCACCCCTCCACTTT.

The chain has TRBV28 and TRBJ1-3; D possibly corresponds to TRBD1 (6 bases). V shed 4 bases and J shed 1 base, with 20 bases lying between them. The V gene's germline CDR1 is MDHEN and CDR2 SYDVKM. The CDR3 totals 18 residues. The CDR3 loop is CASSSTLGETGSGNTIYF. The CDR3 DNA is TGTGCCAGCAGTTCCACGCTCGGTGAAACAGGGTCTGGAAACACCATATATTTT.

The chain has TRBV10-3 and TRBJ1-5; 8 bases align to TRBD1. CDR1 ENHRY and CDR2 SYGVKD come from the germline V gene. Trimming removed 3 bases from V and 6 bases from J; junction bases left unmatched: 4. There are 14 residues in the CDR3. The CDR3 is CAISEDRGSQPQHF. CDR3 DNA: TGTGCCATCAGTGAAGACAGGGGCAGTCAGCCCCAGCATTTT.

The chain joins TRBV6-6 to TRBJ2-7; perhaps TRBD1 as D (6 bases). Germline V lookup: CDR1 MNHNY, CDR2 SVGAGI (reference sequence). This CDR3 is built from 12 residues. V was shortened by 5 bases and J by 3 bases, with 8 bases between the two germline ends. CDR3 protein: CASSTGSYEQYV. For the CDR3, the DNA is TGTGCCAGCAGTACAGGGAGCTACGAGCAGTACGTC.

The CDR3 sequence: CASNPAGNLAGELFF. The CDR3 nucleotides read TGTGCCAGTAACCCCGCGGGGAACTTGGCCGGGGAGCTGTTTTTT. This chain joins TRBV19 and TRBJ2-2, with D maybe TRBD2 (6 bases). The germline V gene encodes CDR1 LNHDA and CDR2 SQIVND (reference sequence). The CDR3 covers 15 residues. The ends were cut back, 7 bases at V and 6 bases at J, with 18 bases in the middle.

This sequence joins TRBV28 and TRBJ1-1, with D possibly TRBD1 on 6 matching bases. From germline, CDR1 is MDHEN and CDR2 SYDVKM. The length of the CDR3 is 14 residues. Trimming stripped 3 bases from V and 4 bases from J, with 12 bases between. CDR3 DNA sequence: TGTGCCAGCAGTTTGGGGGCATTCAGCACTGAAGCTTTCTTT. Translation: CASSLGAFSTEAFF.

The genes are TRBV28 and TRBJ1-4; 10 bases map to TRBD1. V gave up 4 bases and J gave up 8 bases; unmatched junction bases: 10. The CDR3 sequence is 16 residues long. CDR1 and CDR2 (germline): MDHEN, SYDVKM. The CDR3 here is CASSSLGQGIAEKLFF. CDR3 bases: TGTGCCAGCAGTTCCCTGGGACAGGGGATTGCGGAAAAACTGTTTTTT.

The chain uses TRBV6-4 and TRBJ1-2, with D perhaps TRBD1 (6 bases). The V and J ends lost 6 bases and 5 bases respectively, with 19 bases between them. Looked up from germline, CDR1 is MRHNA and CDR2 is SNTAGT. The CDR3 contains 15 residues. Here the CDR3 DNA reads TGTGCCAGCAGGGACCGGGACACCGCAGGTTATGGCTACACCTTC. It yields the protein CASRDRDTAGYGYTF.

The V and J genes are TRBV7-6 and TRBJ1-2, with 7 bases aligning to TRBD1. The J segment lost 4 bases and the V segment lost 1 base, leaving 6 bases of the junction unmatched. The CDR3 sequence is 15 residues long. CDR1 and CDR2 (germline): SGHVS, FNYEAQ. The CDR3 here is CASSLEQGNPYGYTF. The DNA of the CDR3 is TGTGCCAGCAGCTTAGAACAGGGGAATCCCTATGGCTACACCTTC.

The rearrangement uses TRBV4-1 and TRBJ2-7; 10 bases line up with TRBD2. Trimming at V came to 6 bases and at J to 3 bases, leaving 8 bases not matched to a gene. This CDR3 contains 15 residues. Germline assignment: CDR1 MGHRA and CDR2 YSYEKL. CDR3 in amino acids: CASSYLAGEYYEQYV. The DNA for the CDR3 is TGCGCCAGCAGTTACCTAGCGGGGGAATACTACGAGCAGTACGTC.

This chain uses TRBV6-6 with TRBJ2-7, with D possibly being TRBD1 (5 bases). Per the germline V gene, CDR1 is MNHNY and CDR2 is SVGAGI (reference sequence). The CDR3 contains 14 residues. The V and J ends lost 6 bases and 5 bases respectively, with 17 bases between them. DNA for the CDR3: TGTGCCAGCAGCAGTTCGACACGGACAAACGAGCAGTACGTC. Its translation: CASSSSTRTNEQYV.

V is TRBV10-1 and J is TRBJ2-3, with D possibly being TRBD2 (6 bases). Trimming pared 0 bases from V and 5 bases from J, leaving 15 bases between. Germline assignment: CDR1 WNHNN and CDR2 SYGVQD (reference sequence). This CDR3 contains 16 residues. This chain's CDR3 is CASSESVVGRGDTQYF. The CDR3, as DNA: TGCGCCAGCAGTGAGTCGGTCGTAGGGCGGGGAGATACGCAGTATTTT.

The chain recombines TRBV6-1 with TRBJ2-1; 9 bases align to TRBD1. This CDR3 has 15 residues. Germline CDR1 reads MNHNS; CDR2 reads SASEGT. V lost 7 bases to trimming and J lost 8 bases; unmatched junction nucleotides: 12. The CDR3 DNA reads TGTGCCAGCAACCGGGGACAGGGTAGCAGCGATGAGCAGTTCTTC. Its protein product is CASNRGQGSSDEQFF.

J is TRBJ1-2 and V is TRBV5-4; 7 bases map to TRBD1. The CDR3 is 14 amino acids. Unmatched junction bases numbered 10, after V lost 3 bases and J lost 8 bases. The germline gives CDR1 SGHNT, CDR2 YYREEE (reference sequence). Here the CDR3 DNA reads TGTGCCAGCAGCTCTTATCAGGGGGAAGGGGGCTACACCTTC. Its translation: CASSSYQGEGGYTF. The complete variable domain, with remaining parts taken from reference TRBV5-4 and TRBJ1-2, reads ETGVTQSPTHLIKTRGQQVTLRCSSQSGHNTVSWYQQALGQGPQFIFQYYREEENGRGNFPPRFSGLQFPNYSSELNVNALELDDSALYLCASSSYQGEGGYTFGSGTRLTVV.

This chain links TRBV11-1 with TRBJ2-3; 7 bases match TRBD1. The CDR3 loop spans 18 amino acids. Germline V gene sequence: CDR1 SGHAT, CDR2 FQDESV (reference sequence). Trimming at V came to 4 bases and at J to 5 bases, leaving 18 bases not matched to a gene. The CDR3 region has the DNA TGTGCCAGCAGCTCCTCCAGGACAGGCTCCACTGGGCTAGATACGCAGTATTTT. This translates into CASSSSRTGSTGLDTQYF. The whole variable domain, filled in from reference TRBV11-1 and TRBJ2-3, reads EAEVAQSPRYKITEKSQAVAFWCDPISGHATLYWYRQILGQGPELLVQFQDESVVDDSQLPKDRFSAERLKGVDSTLKIQPAELGDSAMYLCASSSSRTGSTGLDTQYFGPGTRLTVL.

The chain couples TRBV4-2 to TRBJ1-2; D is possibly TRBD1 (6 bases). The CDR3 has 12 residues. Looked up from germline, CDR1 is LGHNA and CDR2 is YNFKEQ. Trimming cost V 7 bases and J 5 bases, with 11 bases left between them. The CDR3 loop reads CASTDRSYGYTF. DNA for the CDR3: TGTGCCAGCACTGACAGGAGTTATGGCTACACCTTC.